A single sample gave rise to the 18 T cell receptor beta chains below, sequenced in a study of T cell changes during pregnancy in multiple sclerosis (dated by TCRdb to between 2018 and 2020). The method was the immunoSEQ multiplex PCR assay. Here the immuneACCESS table is served through TCRdb, limited to in-frame sequences with V and J called. Missing clones are a known gap in these copies; in checked studies unresolved V genes cover under half, and the rest lacks a known reason. For this sample the table gives fewer than 30,000 clones, of which roughly 90% were detected only once. Jointly, the top ten make up 9.4% of the sample. The starting material was CD8+ T cells from peripheral blood mononuclear cells, obtained in the third trimester of pregnancy. These receptors were collected from a female donor in good health, enrolled as a control in a pregnancy study.

The chain joins TRBV7-2 to TRBJ1-1; a weak D match, TRBD1 (5 bases). There are 11 residues in the CDR3. V was cut by 6 bases and J by 5 bases, with 7 bases left in between. From germline, CDR1 is SGHTA and CDR2 FQGNSA. Written as DNA, the CDR3 is TGTGCCAGCAGGACAGTTACTGAAGCTTTCTTT. Protein: CASRTVTEAFF.

The chain recombines TRBV6-5 with TRBJ1-1, with a tentative D call TRBD1 (6 bases). Germline-derived CDR1 and CDR2 are MNHEY and SVGAGI. The V and J ends lost 7 bases and 7 bases respectively, with 10 bases between them. CDR3 size: 11 residues. The CDR3 reads CASNRAGEAFF. Here the CDR3 DNA reads TGTGCCAGCAACAGGGCTGGTGAAGCTTTCTTT.

The chain employs TRBV10-3 and TRBJ2-3; no reliable D call. Germline V gene lookup returns CDR1 ENHRY and CDR2 SYGVKD. V lost 2 bases and J lost 6, with 9 bases in between. The CDR3 contains 13 residues. CDR3 sequence reads: CAISETISDTQYF. The CDR3 DNA reads as TGTGCCATCAGTGAGACAATTAGCGATACGCAGTATTTT.

The J gene is TRBJ2-7, the V gene TRBV14; 9 bases align to TRBD2. J was trimmed by 6 bases and V by 3 bases; bases with no gene match: 9. CDR3 length: 15 residues. Germline CDR1 is SGHDN and CDR2 is FVKESK. This CDR3 is CASSHVAGVNGEQYF. The CDR3 coding sequence is TGTGCCAGCAGCCACGTAGCGGGAGTAAATGGCGAGCAGTACTTC.

This chain uses TRBV7-9 with TRBJ1-2, with 7 bases fitting TRBD1. Germline V gene data show CDR1 as SEHNR and CDR2 as FQNEAQ (reference sequence). The CDR3 consists of 12 residues. V trimming: 7 bases; J trimming: 8 bases; junction bases outside the gene matches: 7. CDR3 DNA: TGTGCCAGCAAAGGACAGGCAGCAGGCTACACCTTC. Encoded protein: CASKGQAAGYTF.

The chain is built from TRBV19 and TRBJ2-1; the match to TRBD1 covers 7 bases. The CDR3 is 14 residues long. Germline-derived CDR1 and CDR2 are LNHDA and SQIVND (reference sequence). J lost 4 bases, V lost 5 bases, and 5 bases had no gene match. The CDR3 spells CASSGQGEYNEQFF. Written as DNA, the CDR3 is TGTGCCAGTAGTGGGCAGGGGGAATACAATGAGCAGTTCTTC.

This chain uses TRBV7-9 with TRBJ1-5, with D possibly TRBD1 on 6 matching bases. This CDR3 has 14 amino acids. Trimming took 2 bases from V and 3 from J, leaving 8 bases between them. Germline values: CDR1 SEHNR, CDR2 FQNEAQ (reference sequence). CDR3 loop: CASSLRDNNQPQHF. CDR3 coding DNA: TGTGCCAGCAGCTTAAGGGACAACAATCAGCCCCAGCATTTT. The variable domain in full, with the rest retrieved from reference TRBV7-9 and TRBJ1-5, is DTGVSQNPRHKITKRGQNVTFRCDPISEHNRLYWYRQTLGQGPEFLTYFQNEAQLEKSRLLSDRFSAERPKGSFSTLEIQRTEQGDSAMYLCASSLRDNNQPQHFGDGTRLSIL.

CDR3 nucleotides: TGTGCCAGCACCTTCGGGACAGATAACACAGATACGCAGTATTTT. It translates to CASTFGTDNTDTQYF. The genes are TRBV28 and TRBJ2-3; 7 bases are shared with TRBD1. CDR1 and CDR2 from the germline V gene are MDHEN and SYDVKM. Germline trimming cut 7 bases from V and 2 bases from J; bases unmatched to any gene: 9. This CDR3 has 15 residues.

The chain employs TRBV27 and TRBJ1-5; a possible D gene is TRBD1 (6 bases). Germline V CDR1 and CDR2: MNHEY, SMNVEV (reference sequence). Trimming shortened V by 4 bases and J by 5 bases, and 21 bases separated the two germline ends. The CDR3 sequence is 17 residues long. This chain's CDR3 is CASSSSGGRRFDQPQHF. CDR3 nucleotide sequence: TGTGCCAGCAGTTCCTCGGGGGGCCGTAGATTTGATCAGCCCCAGCATTTT.

This chain joins TRBV29-1 and TRBJ2-2, with 13 bases that match TRBD2. With V trimmed by 6 bases and J by 9 bases, 4 bases remained unmatched. Germline CDR1 is SQVTM and CDR2 is ANQGSEA. This CDR3 is built from 13 residues. CDR3 nucleotide sequence: TGCAGCGTCGGACTAGCGGGAGTAAGGGAGCTGTTTTTT. Translating gives CSVGLAGVRELFF.

The chain carries TRBV27 and TRBJ2-3; D not certain. V lost 0 bases, J lost 2 bases, and 3 bases lay in between. Per the germline V gene, CDR1 is MNHEY and CDR2 is SMNVEV (reference sequence). The CDR3 length is 13 residues. CDR3 sequence reads: CASSLSYTDTQYF. The CDR3 DNA reads as TGTGCCAGCAGTTTATCTTACACAGATACGCAGTATTTT.

The V and J genes are TRBV2 and TRBJ2-7; 8 bases line up with TRBD2. The trim removed 7 bases at V and 4 bases at J, leaving 9 bases unmatched. Germline V gene data show CDR1 as SNHLY and CDR2 as FYNNEI. The CDR3 runs 14 residues. The CDR3 spells CASIRRGVGYEQYF. As DNA, the CDR3 is TGTGCCAGCATACGGCGGGGGGTGGGGTACGAGCAGTACTTC.

The chain carries TRBV27 and TRBJ2-7; no firm D call. The CDR3 has 16 residues. V shed 0 bases and J shed 0 bases, with 12 bases lying between them. Germline CDR1 reads MNHEY; CDR2 reads SMNVEV (reference sequence). CDR3 sequence reads: CASSLSGLSASYEQYF. CDR3 DNA sequence: TGTGCCAGCAGTTTATCGGGCCTGTCCGCCTCCTACGAGCAGTACTTC.

V is TRBV6-1 and J is TRBJ2-7, with no clear D. CDR3 length equals 14 residues. The V gene's germline CDR1 is MNHNS and CDR2 SASEGT. With 4 bases removed from V and 2 bases from J, the gap between germline ends came to 12 bases. The chain's CDR3 is CASSVDRGAYEQYF. The CDR3 bases are TGTGCCAGCAGTGTAGATCGAGGCGCCTACGAGCAGTACTTC.

This chain links TRBV27 with TRBJ2-3; tentative D call: TRBD2 (6 bases). CDR1 is MNHEY, CDR2 SMNVEV, per germline (reference sequence). The V and J ends lost 6 bases and 4 bases respectively, with 17 bases between them. The CDR3 extends over 15 amino acids. The CDR3, as DNA: TGTGCCAGCAGAGGGACCCTCGGCGGGGCAGATACGCAGTATTTT. Its protein product is CASRGTLGGADTQYF.

The V gene is TRBV29-1, the J gene TRBJ1-2; a possible D gene is TRBD1 (6 bases). The CDR3 loop spans 14 amino acids. Per germline, CDR1 SQVTM and CDR2 ANQGSEA. Trimming left V 6 bases short and J 0 bases short, with 14 bases between. The chain's CDR3 is CSVHTGQSNYGYTF. CDR3 sequence (DNA): TGCAGCGTACACACTGGACAGTCTAACTATGGCTACACCTTC.

The rearrangement links TRBV27 to TRBJ2-2; D call uncertain. The CDR3 has 13 residues. Trimming cost V 6 bases and J 7 bases, with 12 bases left between them. The V gene's germline CDR1 is MNHEY and CDR2 SMNVEV (reference sequence). Here the CDR3 DNA reads TGTGCCAGCAGAATGACACTGAACGGGGAGCTGTTTTTT. As protein: CASRMTLNGELFF.

CDR3 sequence: CASRGQGTYNEQFF. CDR3 sequence (DNA): TGTGCCAGCCGAGGCCAGGGGACCTACAATGAGCAGTTCTTC. The chain uses TRBV6-9 and TRBJ2-1; D may be TRBD1 (6 bases). The length of the CDR3 is 14 residues. The V end was cut by 8 bases, the J end by 2 bases, with 13 bases between. Germline V gives CDR1 MNHGY, CDR2 SVAAGI.